A single T cell receptor (beta chain) is shown here with its context. The specificity of this receptor is unknown. The record has no base qualities; no much larger clone is one base away. Trimming at the junction amounts to 0 bases on V and 1 base on J, and the germline ends lie 7 bases apart. Taken from cysteine to phenylalanine, the CDR3 has 14 residues. The kept DNA is CDR3 alone, 42 bases in frame from the first base. From the germline V gene, CDR1 is LGHNA and CDR2 is YSLEER. The sample is drawn from a study of a mutant IDH1 vaccine in newly diagnosed glioma (dated by TCRdb to the early 2020s). As for the study more broadly: Across visits V03 through V10, patients got a total of eight vaccinations, given in weeks 1, 3, 5, 7, 11, 15, 19 and 23. Vaccination started 4-6 weeks after radiotherapy alone, or was given together with temozolomide cycles in the groups whose treatment included chemotherapy. The roughly 32 treated patients were 62.5% male and about 38% female, with a mean age of approximately 38 years. Before enrollment, most patients had been given radiochemotherapy with temozolomide as standard therapy, while the rest had received either radiotherapy alone or temozolomide alone. Peripheral blood was drawn at six visits: V03 (baseline), V05, V07, V10, V12 and V13. Longitudinal TCRB deep sequencing was performed for roughly 24 treated patients wherever samples were available for exploratory analyses. Overall study results and their limits: No apparent relationship was observed between pseudoprogression and alterations in the top peripheral T cell clonotypes detected by TCRB sequencing. Availability determined which PBMC samples were chosen for TCRB deep sequencing. Immune responses induced by the vaccine were seen in around 93% of patients across multiple MHC alleles. It was noted by the authors that analyses of patient blood samples could not be reproduced owing to sample limitations.

The sample's time point label is to be understood as: week 23, last vaccination. Each vaccine dose, consisting of 300 ug of a 20-mer mutant IDH1 peptide in Montanide, was administered subcutaneously with topical imiquimod. The donors had newly diagnosed IDH1-mutant astrocytomas of WHO grade 3 or 4 that showed loss of nuclear ATRX. The samples were drawn from NOA16, a multicentre, single-arm, open-label phase I trial in Germany that tested a mutant IDH1 peptide vaccine in humans for the first time. Genomic DNA for TCRB sequencing was isolated from EDTA blood with the DNeasy Blood and Tissue Kit. The library was generated by the immunoSEQ multiplex PCR assay. Following the manufacturer's protocol, the hsTCRB Kit was used to amplify rearranged TCR beta chain sequences. An Illumina MiSeq was used to sequence the TCRB libraries. The published analysis was carried out like this. The kit vendor's proprietary platform handled demultiplexing, trimming and gene mapping. What TCRdb holds here is the immuneACCESS table cut down to in-frame rearrangements. Part of the clones is not present; checked against another copy, under half of the missing clones reflect an unresolved V gene, and the others are unexplained. Clonal size and the V and J genes are those of that table, whereas D and trimming came from the DNA. This sample is represented by tens of thousands of clones; around 74% of them were singletons. The ten largest account for 5.3% of the sample.

Recombination linked TRBV4-3 to TRBJ2-7; the D segment cannot be called with confidence. This clonotype originated in a man aged 45-65 years with glioma. The starting material was PBMCs, obtained from a glioma patient whose treatment included an IDH1 peptide vaccine. At the DNA level, the sequence is TGCGCCAGCAGCCAAGAAGGGTCTTCCTACGAGCAGTACTTC. This is translated as CASSQEGSSYEQYF.